These 30 T cell receptor beta chains were sequenced from one sample in a study of T cell repertoires in cytomegalovirus infection. The antigens for these receptors are not known. TCRdb redid the calling of the reads with MiXCR, one entry per CDR3 protein. This sample has a few hundred thousand distinct CDR3 sequences, with about 40% found just once. The material was cultured PBMCs, obtained from culture after CMV antigen stimulation. These receptors were obtained from a human donor in good health (CMV status not recorded). Some clones in this sample may be carry-over from other donors' samples.

V usage is TRBV7-9 and J usage is TRBJ1-4; maybe TRBD1 (6 bases). The V and J ends lost 1 base and 6 bases respectively, with 12 bases between them. The CDR3 is 15 residues long. Per germline, CDR1 SEHNR and CDR2 FQNEAQ (reference sequence). CDR3 protein: CASSLGTGTYEKLFF. The CDR3 DNA is TGTGCCAGCAGCTTAGGAACAGGGACGTATGAAAAACTGTTTTTT.

The chain links TRBV7-2 to TRBJ2-3, with 7 positions matching TRBD2. The V segment lost 11 bases and the J segment 3 bases; nucleotides outside the gene matches: 14. Germline-derived CDR1 and CDR2 are SGHTA and FQGNSA. The CDR3 loop spans 15 amino acids. The CDR3 region is CAVEGRERGTDTQYF. The DNA of the CDR3 is TGTGCCGTCGAAGGGCGGGAGCGGGGAACAGATACGCAGTATTTT.

This clonotype has a handful of counts. The rearrangement links TRBV6-5 to TRBJ2-1; D is unclear. CDR3 length equals 15 residues. Germline values: CDR1 MNHEY, CDR2 SVGAGI. V was shortened by 6 bases and J by 0 bases, with 12 bases between the two germline ends. The CDR3 sequence is CASSLQYLSYNEQFF. CDR3 coding DNA: TGTGCCAGCAGCCTCCAATACCTCTCCTACAATGAGCAGTTCTTC.

This clonotype has just a few counts. Here the CDR3 DNA reads TGTGCCAGCAGCCTTCGGACAGGGGTGAACACTGAAGCTTTCTTT. Translating it yields CASSLRTGVNTEAFF. The chain is built from TRBV7-8 and TRBJ1-1, with 9 nucleotides matching TRBD1. The CDR3 sequence is 15 residues long. V lost 5 bases, J lost 0 bases, and 4 bases stayed unmatched. Germline lookup yields CDR1 SGHVS and CDR2 FQNEAQ. The full variable domain, its missing parts supplied by reference TRBV7-8 and TRBJ1-1, is GAGVSQSPRYKVAKRGQDVALRCDPISGHVSLFWYQQALGQGPEFLTYFQNEAQLDKSGLPSDRFFAERPEGSVSTLKIQRTQQEDSAVYLCASSLRTGVNTEAFFGQGTRLTVV.

The chain combines TRBV9 with TRBJ1-6; D is possibly TRBD1 (6 bases). V was shortened by 3 bases and J by 2 bases, with 12 bases between the two germline ends. Germline-derived CDR1 and CDR2 are SGDLS and YYNGEE. This CDR3 is built from 16 residues. The chain's CDR3 is CASSESGGPYNSPLHF. In DNA form, the CDR3 reads TGTGCCAGCAGCGAATCGGGGGGCCCCTATAATTCACCCCTCCACTTT. Combining the CDR3 with reference TRBV9 and TRBJ1-6 gives the whole variable domain DSGVTQTPKHLITATGQRVTLRCSPRSGDLSVYWYQQSLDQGLQFLIQYYNGEERAKGNILERFSAQQFPDLHSELNLSSLELGDSALYFCASSESGGPYNSPLHFGNGTRLTVT.

The rearrangement uses TRBV7-8 and TRBJ2-1; TRBD2 is a possible D gene (5 bases). Germline CDR1 is SGHVS and CDR2 is FQNEAQ. CDR3 length: 12 amino acids. V lost 10 bases, J lost 8 bases, and 15 bases lay in between. The CDR3 loop is CATRRGADEQFF. As DNA, the CDR3 is TGTGCCACCCGCCGAGGAGCGGATGAGCAGTTCTTC.

In this sample, this clonotype turned up a few times. The chain combines TRBV12-3 or TRBV12-4 with TRBJ2-3, with 7 bases lining up with TRBD2. The CDR3 has 16 residues. J lost 8 bases, V lost 1 base, and 12 bases had no gene match. CDR3 bases: TGTGCCAGCAGTTTAGGAGTAGGTCTAGCGGAGGTTACGCAGTATTTT. Residues: CASSLGVGLAEVTQYF.

The chain recombines TRBV4-3 with TRBJ2-3; possible D gene TRBD1, 5 bases. CDR1 and CDR2 from the germline V gene are LGHNA and YSLEER. This CDR3 has 14 residues. V was shortened by 4 bases and J by 3 bases, with 11 bases between the two germline ends. The CDR3 is CASSPLQGTDTQYF. CDR3 nucleotide sequence: TGCGCCAGCAGCCCTCTTCAGGGTACAGATACGCAGTATTTT.

This chain uses TRBV5-1 with TRBJ2-1; 9 bases line up with TRBD2. The germline V gene encodes CDR1 SGHRS and CDR2 YFSETQ. The CDR3 is 14 residues long. V lost 3 bases to trimming and J lost 6 bases; unmatched junction nucleotides: 4. The CDR3 sequence: CASSSGTSPNEQFF. CDR3 bases: TGCGCCAGCAGCTCCGGGACTAGCCCCAATGAGCAGTTCTTC.

The chain recombines TRBV12-3 or TRBV12-4 with TRBJ1-5; tentative D call: TRBD1 (5 bases). V shed 7 bases and J shed 6 bases, with 10 bases lying between them. There are 12 residues in the CDR3. The CDR3 here is CASTRDFQPQHF. CDR3 coding DNA: TGTGCCAGCACCCGGGACTTTCAGCCCCAGCATTTT.

The J gene is TRBJ2-7, the V gene TRBV29-1, with TRBD2 as a possible D gene (6 bases). The V end was cut by 4 bases, the J end by 6 bases, with 13 bases between. The CDR3 sequence is 12 residues long. Looked up from germline, CDR1 is SQVTM and CDR2 is ANQGSEA. CDR3 DNA sequence: TGCAGCGTTGTGGTGGAGGGTGGCGAGCAGTACTTC. Residues: CSVVVEGGEQYF.

The chain recombines TRBV7-2 with TRBJ1-2; 8 positions agree with TRBD1. Trimming took 0 bases from V and 8 from J; bases not matched to a gene: 11. Germline CDR1 SGHTA, CDR2 FQGNSA. The CDR3 sequence is 16 residues long. The CDR3, as DNA: TGTGCCAGCAGCTTAGCAGGGACAGGCCTACAGAGGGGCTACACCTTC. Translated: CASSLAGTGLQRGYTF.

The chain has TRBV20-1 and TRBJ1-2; D is ambiguous. Germline lookup yields CDR1 DFQATT and CDR2 SNEGSKA (reference sequence). The ends were cut back, 5 bases at V and 2 bases at J, with 9 bases in the middle. The CDR3 is 12 residues long. The DNA for the CDR3 is TGCAGTGCTCGACTGCCCAACTATGGCTACACCTTC. The encoded protein is CSARLPNYGYTF.

Regarding this clonotype: Germline is not matched at one junction end, which may reflect a read error. CDR3 in DNA: TGTGCCAGCAGTGAAGCGCCGGGACTAGCTACAAACTTC. It encodes CASSEAPGLATNF. The chain carries TRBV6-1 and TRBJ2-7, with 9 bases lining up with TRBD2. The CDR3 runs 13 residues. Germline assignment: CDR1 MNHNS and CDR2 SASEGT.

This clonotype was counted a few times. The V and J genes are TRBV12-3 or TRBV12-4 and TRBJ1-1; TRBD1 matches at 7 bases. The ends lost 7 bases at V and 7 bases at J; junction bases unmatched: 3. This CDR3 spans 11 amino acids. The CDR3 loop is CASNYRGEAFF. The DNA for the CDR3 is TGTGCCAGCAACTACAGGGGTGAAGCTTTCTTT.

V and J are TRBV2 and TRBJ2-4; D may be TRBD2 (6 bases). Per the germline V gene, CDR1 is SNHLY and CDR2 is FYNNEI. This CDR3 comprises 14 residues. The ends were cut back, 1 base at V and 7 bases at J, with 11 bases in the middle. CDR3 in amino acids: CASSEETSMNIQYF. CDR3 coding DNA: TGTGCCAGCAGTGAAGAGACTAGTATGAACATTCAGTACTTC.

The chain is built from TRBV19 and TRBJ1-1, with unresolved D. Germline-derived CDR1 and CDR2 are LNHDA and SQIVND (reference sequence). The V end lost 7 bases, the J end lost 1 base, and 25 bases lay between the germline ends. This CDR3 is built from 18 residues. DNA of the CDR3: TGTGCCAGTACCTCGGAGGGTCCGAGTTCCATGGCGAACACTGAAGCTTTCTTT. As protein: CASTSEGPSSMANTEAFF.

This clonotype was seen a handful of times. At one end the junction does not follow the germline gene, possibly because of a read error. The J gene is TRBJ2-7, the V gene TRBV12-5; weak D call: TRBD1 (6 bases). The CDR3 covers 9 residues. Looked up from germline, CDR1 is LGHNT and CDR2 is FRNRAP. The CDR3 loop reads CAEPTGHNF. CDR3 sequence (DNA): TGTGCTGAACCTACAGGGCACAACTTC.

V is TRBV10-3 and J is TRBJ1-1, with 8 bases lining up with TRBD1. Unmatched junction bases numbered 1, after V lost 6 bases and J lost 1 base. The CDR3 covers 13 residues. Germline V lookup: CDR1 ENHRY, CDR2 SYGVKD. For the CDR3, the DNA is TGTGCCATCAGCGGACAGGGGAACACTGAAGCTTTCTTT. It specifies CAISGQGNTEAFF.

This clonotype has only a few counts. The chain links TRBV29-1 to TRBJ1-2; D is unclear. The V end lost 4 bases, the J end lost 4 bases, and 16 bases lay between the germline ends. Germline-derived CDR1 and CDR2 are SQVTM and ANQGSEA. The CDR3 has 14 residues. CDR3 nucleotides: TGCAGCGTTGCCAGAACTGATCTGCCCTATGGCTACACCTTC. Protein product: CSVARTDLPYGYTF.

This chain links TRBV19 with TRBJ2-3, with D possibly TRBD2 on 5 matching bases. The germline V and J ends were trimmed by 7 bases and 6 bases, with 14 bases remaining between them. Looked up from germline, CDR1 is LNHDA and CDR2 is SQIVND (reference sequence). This CDR3 has 13 amino acids. This CDR3 reads CASTPNSADTQYF. CDR3 DNA sequence: TGTGCCAGTACCCCGAATAGCGCGGATACGCAGTATTTT.

V gene TRBV24-1 combines with J gene TRBJ2-3; no definite D call. CDR3 size: 13 residues. V lost 1 base to trimming and J lost 6 bases, with 7 bases between them. CDR1 KGHDR and CDR2 SFDVKD come from the germline V gene. CDR3 in amino acids: CATSDFPLDTQYF. CDR3 coding DNA: TGTGCCACCAGTGATTTCCCTCTGGATACGCAGTATTTT.

This clonotype appeared a single time. The chain joins TRBV20-1 to TRBJ1-2, with D unresolved. Trimming cost V 3 bases and J 2 bases, with 10 bases left between them. Germline lookup yields CDR1 DFQATT and CDR2 SNEGSKA (reference sequence). CDR3 size: 13 residues. CDR3 protein: CSARILRNYGYTF. The DNA of the CDR3 is TGCAGTGCTAGGATTCTTAGGAACTATGGCTACACCTTC.

Only a few counts were recorded for this clonotype. V is TRBV7-6 and J is TRBJ2-7, with TRBD2 as a possible D gene (6 bases). CDR1 is SGHVS, CDR2 FNYEAQ, per germline. Trimming removed 1 base at V and 1 base at J, with 14 bases between. The CDR3 has 16 amino acids. The CDR3 loop is CASSLDWGEGSYEQYF. CDR3 nucleotide sequence: TGTGCCAGCAGCTTAGATTGGGGGGAAGGATCCTACGAGCAGTACTTC.

The table lists this clonotype with many counts. The V gene is TRBV4-1, the J gene TRBJ2-7, with D perhaps matching TRBD2 (6 bases). From germline, CDR1 is MGHRA and CDR2 YSYEKL. The CDR3 extends over 17 amino acids. The ends were cut back, 1 base at V and 2 bases at J, with 18 bases in the middle. The CDR3 reads CASSQGRLEGRAYEQYF. The CDR3 DNA reads as TGCGCCAGCAGCCAAGGGAGACTGGAGGGCCGCGCCTACGAGCAGTACTTC.

This chain links TRBV2 with TRBJ2-3; TRBD2 matches at 11 bases. This CDR3 contains 16 residues. CDR1 and CDR2 (germline): SNHLY, FYNNEI. The junction had 7 bases not matched to a gene; V was cut back by 3 bases and J by 5 bases. As DNA, the CDR3 is TGTGCCAGCAGTGACCCTAGCGGGGGGAAGGAAGATACGCAGTATTTT. It translates to CASSDPSGGKEDTQYF.

V is TRBV7-2 and J is TRBJ2-1; TRBD2 aligns across 7 bases. Germline lookup yields CDR1 SGHTA and CDR2 FQGNSA. The ends lost 7 bases at V and 4 bases at J; junction bases unmatched: 10. CDR3 length equals 15 residues. The DNA for the CDR3 is TGTGCCAGCACCCCCCAGCGGGGAGAGTACAATGAGCAGTTCTTC. This translates into CASTPQRGEYNEQFF.

This clonotype was recorded at least ten times. The CDR3 sequence is CASSSQRGGRDTQYF. For the CDR3, the DNA is TGTGCCAGCAGCTCCCAGCGGGGGGGACGAGATACGCAGTATTTT. The rearrangement joins TRBV7-8 to TRBJ2-3, with TRBD2 matching over 10 bases. The V segment lost 4 bases and the J segment 5 bases; nucleotides outside the gene matches: 6. The germline V gene has CDR1 SGHVS and CDR2 FQNEAQ. This CDR3 region has 15 residues.

This chain joins TRBV7-2 and TRBJ2-1, with a weak D call TRBD2 (6 bases). Per germline, CDR1 SGHTA and CDR2 FQGNSA. V lost 1 base to trimming and J lost 9 bases, with 16 bases between them. The CDR3 runs 15 residues. CDR3 nucleotides: TGTGCCAGCAGCTTAGGGAGGGCCCCCCTGGGTGAGCAGTTCTTC. It translates to CASSLGRAPLGEQFF.

The V gene is TRBV20-1, the J gene TRBJ2-5; D ambiguous. CDR1 is DFQATT, CDR2 SNEGSKA, per germline (reference sequence). This CDR3 comprises 13 residues. V lost 4 bases and J lost 2, with 11 bases in between. CDR3 sequence reads: CSATVPMQETQYF. The CDR3 DNA reads TGCAGTGCTACCGTTCCCATGCAAGAGACCCAGTACTTC.